The TCR beta chain described here comes from a study of cytomegalovirus exposure and HLA in healthy donors. As regards this clone: Its antigen is unknown.

Unrecorded immune exposures were likely, despite nominal health at sampling. The CDR3 contains 15 residues. V was clipped by 3 bases and J by 3 bases, with 14 bases between them. Germline V gene lookup returns CDR1 ENHRY and CDR2 SYGVKD. Vbeta (60) and Jbeta (13) primers were used in the PCR. The assay was immunoSEQ multiplex PCR, and TCRdb's table has in-frame clones only and misses some. The sample includes 180,000 or so clones, roughly 79% seen only once; the top ten take approximately 2%. Study-wide results and caveats: The likely explanation for a cluster of highly shared sequence variants was sequencing artifact. The analysis excluded some indistinguishable V segments, including TRBV6-2 and TRBV6-3. Across donors, most TCRs were seen rarely, yet some public ones were widespread.

The chain couples TRBV10-3 to TRBJ1-1; D gene ambiguous. This receptor was taken from a woman between 25 and 40 years old in good health and CMV-seropositive. The sample was PBMCs. The CDR3 DNA follows: TGTGCCATCAGTGACCTTCTGGGTAGCGACACTGAAGCTTTCTTT. Amino acids: CAISDLLGSDTEAFF.